The present T cell receptor beta chain was sequenced within a study of blood T cell repertoires in COVID-19. Study summary: From the United States, Italy and Spain came samples of acute and convalescent COVID-19.

Assay: immunoSEQ multiplex PCR; the TCRdb copy retains only in-frame clones and omits some. The table shows about 200,000 clones, with roughly 82% occurring only once. This TCR was sampled from a human donor in a cohort sampled during active COVID-19. Sequenced material: peripheral blood.

The CDR3 loop reads CASSSTRLAGGRNEQFF. For the CDR3, the DNA is TGTGCCAGCAGTTCGACTAGACTAGCGGGAGGTAGAAATGAGCAGTTCTTC. The chain is built from TRBV27 and TRBJ2-1, with 13 bases lining up with TRBD2. This CDR3 has 17 amino acids. From germline, CDR1 is MNHEY and CDR2 SMNVEV (reference sequence). Losses at the gene ends were 4 bases for V and 7 bases for J; bases not matched to a gene: 10.